The T cell receptor (beta chain) described here comes from a study of blood T cell repertoires in COVID-19. Study information: The United States, Italy and Spain supplied acute and convalescent COVID-19 samples.

Across roughly 25 US areas, participants ranged in age from roughly 18 to 95 years. Which cohort a participant joined came from the clinical history participants gave. This table comes from immunoSEQ multiplex PCR, and its TCRdb copy is limited to in-frame clones, with some not included. This sample has 150,000 to 200,000 clones, with approximately 73% found just once. Germline CDR1 reads SEHNR; CDR2 reads FQNEAQ (reference sequence). The V gene lost 4 bases and the J gene lost 8 bases, with 12 bases spanning the gap. The CDR3 extends over 13 amino acids. This clone was seen only once. The clonotype was recovered from a woman in her fifties or sixties with acute COVID-19. The chain is built from TRBV7-9 and TRBJ2-1; unclear D gene. The sample consisted of PBMCs or T cells enriched from blood (not recorded which). The CDR3 DNA sequence: TGTGCCAGCAGCTCTCAAATGGGCGATGAGCAGTTCTTC. Its protein is CASSSQMGDEQFF.